The present TCR beta chain was sequenced within a study of blood T cell repertoires in COVID-19. Across the whole study: T cells, B-cell-depleted T cells, or PBMCs provided the cDNA or gDNA that served as material.

Profiled with immunoSEQ multiplex PCR; TCRdb holds only in-frame clones, not every one. The table includes more than 35,000 clones, roughly nine tenths detected once. Deletions cut 0 bases from V and 7 bases from J, with 17 bases between. The CDR3 totals 15 residues. From germline, CDR1 is SGHRS and CDR2 YFSETQ. Material for sequencing was peripheral blood. The receptor's source is a man in his 70s with acute or convalescent COVID-19. The chain couples TRBV5-1 to TRBJ2-7; D is possibly TRBD1 (5 bases). CDR3 nucleotides: TGCGCCAGCAGCTTGGTAGGGGAACTCTCTTGGGAGCAGTACTTC. This encodes CASSLVGELSWEQYF.